The 31 T cell receptor beta chains below were found in one sample sequenced in a study of early T cells in non-severe SARS-CoV-2 infection. TCRdb itself ran the 5' RACE reads through MiXCR, one entry per CDR3 protein. Of about 60,000 distinct CDR3 sequences in the sample, 18% were seen once. This specimen consisted of whole blood, obtained at baseline. All receptors derive from an adult who was a healthcare worker with PCR-confirmed SARS-CoV-2 infection or an uninfected control (not recorded which).

The chain uses TRBV28 and TRBJ2-3; 7 nucleotides align to TRBD1. The CDR3 is 17 residues long. With 0 bases clipped from V and 2 bases from J, the junction kept 8 bases outside the gene matches. Germline CDR1 is MDHEN and CDR2 is SYDVKM. This chain's CDR3 is CASSLWRGQPNTDTQYF. In DNA, the CDR3 is TGTGCCAGCAGTTTATGGAGGGGGCAGCCGAACACAGATACGCAGTATTTT.

The table lists this clonotype with a few counts. V usage is TRBV29-1 and J usage is TRBJ2-7; 7 positions agree with TRBD1. Germline V lookup: CDR1 SQVTM, CDR2 ANQGSEA. This CDR3 spans 13 amino acids. Germline trimming cut 6 bases from V and 2 bases from J; bases unmatched to any gene: 7. The CDR3, as DNA: TGCAGCGTCGGGGACAGACCCACCTACGAGCAGTACTTC. It translates to CSVGDRPTYEQYF.

The J gene is TRBJ1-2, the V gene TRBV9, with TRBD1 identical over 7 bases. CDR3 size: 15 residues. Germline V gives CDR1 SGDLS, CDR2 YYNGEE. The J segment lost 2 bases and the V segment lost 4 bases, leaving 8 bases of the junction unmatched. CDR3 protein: CASSQRTGLNYGYTF. CDR3 nucleotide sequence: TGTGCCAGCAGCCAGAGGACAGGATTGAACTATGGCTACACCTTC.

V and J are TRBV6-5 and TRBJ2-7, with D perhaps matching TRBD2 (5 bases). V was shortened by 2 bases and J by 3 bases, with 14 bases between the two germline ends. This CDR3 spans 15 amino acids. The germline CDR1 and CDR2 sequences are MNHEY and SVGAGI. Here the CDR3 reads CASSYSLGEVYEQYF. In DNA form, the CDR3 reads TGTGCCAGCAGTTACAGCTTGGGAGAGGTCTACGAGCAGTACTTC.

The chain combines TRBV25-1 with TRBJ2-7, with 9 nucleotides matching TRBD1. Germline V gene data show CDR1 as MGHDK and CDR2 as SYGVNS. The CDR3 spans 13 residues. V lost 10 bases, J lost 5 bases, and 9 bases stayed unmatched. CDR3 amino acids: CATDGTGSNEQYF. The DNA of the CDR3 is TGTGCCACCGACGGGACAGGGTCCAACGAGCAGTACTTC.

This clonotype has more than one count but fewer than ten. The chain links TRBV18 to TRBJ2-1; 11 nucleotides line up with TRBD2. This CDR3 spans 16 amino acids. Germline CDR1 and CDR2: KGHSH and LQKENI. The V gene end was trimmed by 4 bases and the J gene end by 2 bases; junction bases not matched to a gene: 4. CDR3 in DNA: TGTGCCAGCTCACAGGGGACTAGCGGAACCTACAATGAGCAGTTCTTC. Protein sequence: CASSQGTSGTYNEQFF.

This clonotype was seen only a few times. The chain couples TRBV20-1 to TRBJ1-1; no clear D. Trimming removed 1 base from V and 5 bases from J, with 17 bases in between. CDR1 is DFQATT and CDR2 is SNEGSKA in the germline V gene (reference sequence). The CDR3 runs to 15 residues. CDR3 in DNA: TGCAGTGCTAGAGGGGAATACGACGGGAAGACTGAAGCTTTCTTT. This translates into CSARGEYDGKTEAFF.

The chain recombines TRBV12-3 or TRBV12-4 with TRBJ1-2; the match to TRBD1 covers 8 bases. After removal of 5 bases from V and 5 bases from J, the junction contained 16 bases not matched to a gene. The CDR3 has 17 amino acids. The CDR3 reads CASSPNLDREVWYGYTF. In DNA form, the CDR3 reads TGTGCCAGCAGTCCGAATTTGGACAGGGAAGTCTGGTATGGCTACACCTTC.

A few counts support this clonotype. Written as DNA, the CDR3 is TGTGCCAGCTCACCGGTCGGCACCGGGGAGCTGTTTTTT. It specifies CASSPVGTGELFF. The rearrangement joins TRBV18 to TRBJ2-2, with D unresolved. Germline V gives CDR1 KGHSH, CDR2 LQKENI. With 3 bases removed from V and 4 bases from J, the gap between germline ends came to 6 bases. This CDR3 comprises 13 residues.

The chain links TRBV11-2 to TRBJ1-2; TRBD1 might be the D (5 bases). The V and J ends lost 5 bases and 8 bases respectively, with 12 bases between them. This CDR3 region has 12 residues. Per the germline V gene, CDR1 is SGHAT and CDR2 is FQNNGV. The CDR3 bases are TGTGCCAGCAGCCGCGCAGGGTTCGGCTACACCTTC. This codes for CASSRAGFGYTF.

V and J are TRBV7-2 and TRBJ2-3; D is perhaps TRBD2 (6 bases). The CDR3 loop spans 16 amino acids. Germline V gene lookup returns CDR1 SGHTA and CDR2 FQGNSA. Trimming took 2 bases from V and 3 from J, leaving 15 bases between them. The chain's CDR3 is CASSLSHTRGTDTQYF. CDR3 DNA sequence: TGTGCCAGCAGCTTATCCCACACGCGGGGAACAGATACGCAGTATTTT.

There are a few counts of this clonotype. The gene calls are TRBV3-1 and TRBJ2-3, with D hard to call. The germline gives CDR1 LGHDT, CDR2 YNNKEL (reference sequence). The ends were cut back, 3 bases at V and 0 bases at J, with 7 bases in the middle. CDR3 length: 14 amino acids. DNA for the CDR3: TGTGCCAGCAGCCATTCCCAGAGCACAGATACGCAGTATTTT. It codes for CASSHSQSTDTQYF.

This clonotype was seen a few times. This chain links TRBV12-3 or TRBV12-4 with TRBJ1-2, with TRBD1 as a possible D gene (6 bases). Trimming shortened V by 2 bases and J by 1 base, and 11 bases separated the two germline ends. The CDR3 contains 15 residues. The CDR3: CASSLHDRINYGYTF. The CDR3 bases are TGTGCCAGCAGTTTACATGACAGGATTAACTATGGCTACACCTTC.

This clonotype was counted only a few times. This sequence joins TRBV9 and TRBJ2-6; D is undetermined. The V and J ends lost 4 bases and 0 bases respectively, with 11 bases between them. This CDR3 has 16 residues. Germline lookup yields CDR1 SGDLS and CDR2 YYNGEE. This CDR3 reads CASSPMKASGANVLTF. The CDR3 DNA reads as TGTGCCAGCAGCCCCATGAAGGCCTCTGGGGCCAACGTCCTGACTTTC.

This clonotype was detected many times. The rearrangement uses TRBV19 and TRBJ2-7, with 7 bases identical to TRBD2. The trim removed 7 bases at V and 5 bases at J, leaving 8 bases unmatched. Germline loops: CDR1 LNHDA, CDR2 SQIVND (reference sequence). This CDR3 spans 13 amino acids. The chain's CDR3 is CASIAGVPHEQYF. The CDR3 coding sequence is TGTGCCAGTATTGCGGGAGTTCCCCACGAGCAGTACTTC.

This chain links TRBV6-2 or TRBV6-3 with TRBJ2-5, with 9 bases fitting TRBD1. The CDR3 is 15 amino acids. Trimming removed 6 bases from V and 3 bases from J; junction bases left unmatched: 8. Germline CDR1 and CDR2: MNHEY and SVGEGT. The chain's CDR3 is CASRYAGTGKETQYF. CDR3 nucleotide sequence: TGTGCCAGCAGATACGCCGGGACAGGGAAAGAGACCCAGTACTTC.

Judged by abundance, this clonotype is medium-sized. CDR3 sequence: CASSTPQGRGYGYTF. CDR3 sequence (DNA): TGTGCCAGTAGTACCCCCCAGGGAAGAGGCTATGGCTACACCTTC. The chain carries TRBV19 and TRBJ1-2; D is possibly TRBD1 (5 bases). The germline V and J ends were trimmed by 4 bases and 4 bases, with 16 bases remaining between them. Germline CDR1 is LNHDA and CDR2 is SQIVND (reference sequence). The CDR3 covers 15 residues. The full variable domain, in which reference TRBV19 and TRBJ1-2 provide the parts outside the CDR3, is DGGITQSPKYLFRKEGQNVTLSCEQNLNHDAMYWYRQDPGQGLRLIYYSQIVNDFQKGDIAEGYSVSREKKESFPLTVTSAQKNPTAFYLCASSTPQGRGYGYTFGSGTRLTVV.

This clonotype was counted a few times. The gene calls are TRBV5-4 and TRBJ2-7; 7 nucleotides align to TRBD1. CDR1 SGHNT and CDR2 YYREEE come from the germline V gene (reference sequence). The CDR3 consists of 14 residues. The J segment lost 3 bases and the V segment lost 0 bases, leaving 3 bases of the junction unmatched. The CDR3, as DNA: TGTGCCAGCAGCTTGGGGGACAGTCACTACGAGCAGTACTTC. Amino acids: CASSLGDSHYEQYF.

This clonotype was counted many times. This chain uses TRBV12-3 or TRBV12-4 with TRBJ1-1; possible D gene TRBD1, 6 bases. V lost 0 bases, J lost 7 bases, and 15 bases lay in between. This CDR3 has 15 residues. The CDR3 DNA reads TGTGCCAGCAGTTTAGCCGCTGATGGGACAAATGAAGCTTTCTTT. Amino acids: CASSLAADGTNEAFF.

This chain connects TRBV7-2 to TRBJ2-7; no clear D gene. Looked up from germline, CDR1 is SGHTA and CDR2 is FQGNSA. Trimming shortened V by 1 base and J by 6 bases, and 4 bases separated the two germline ends. There are 11 residues in the CDR3. Here the CDR3 DNA reads TGTGCCAGCAGCTTAGGTGTCGAGCAGTACTTC. Amino acids: CASSLGVEQYF. The variable domain in full, with the rest retrieved from reference TRBV7-2 and TRBJ2-7, is GAGVSQSPSNKVTEKGKDVELRCDPISGHTALYWYRQSLGQGLEFLIYFQGNSAPDKSGLPSDRFSAERTGGSVSTLTIQRTQQEDSAVYLCASSLGVEQYFGPGTRLTVT.

This clonotype has just a few counts. This chain links TRBV29-1 with TRBJ1-1; 9 nucleotides match TRBD1. This CDR3 comprises 15 residues. Germline V lookup: CDR1 SQVTM, CDR2 ANQGSEA. Trimming at V came to 7 bases and at J to 0 bases, leaving 9 bases not matched to a gene. The CDR3 DNA reads TGCAGCGCCGGCCACAGGGGGCTAATGAACACTGAAGCTTTCTTT. This translates into CSAGHRGLMNTEAFF.

The V and J genes are TRBV5-4 and TRBJ2-7; unclear D gene. This CDR3 is built from 12 residues. V was clipped by 2 bases and J by 6 bases, with 9 bases between them. Germline lookup yields CDR1 SGHNT and CDR2 YYREEE (reference sequence). CDR3 loop: CASSFGRAEQYF. DNA of the CDR3: TGTGCCAGCAGCTTCGGTAGGGCCGAGCAGTACTTC.

This sequence joins TRBV29-1 and TRBJ1-2, with D uncertain. The V gene's germline CDR1 is SQVTM and CDR2 ANQGSEA. This CDR3 spans 11 amino acids. Trimming shortened V by 4 bases and J by 0 bases, and 3 bases separated the two germline ends. In nucleotides, the CDR3 is TGCAGCGTTGTACCTAACTATGGCTACACCTTC. It yields the protein CSVVPNYGYTF.

The chain joins TRBV19 to TRBJ2-3, with D possibly matching TRBD2 (6 bases). Germline CDR1 and CDR2: LNHDA and SQIVND (reference sequence). V dropped 4 bases and J dropped 7 bases, with 9 bases sitting between them. The CDR3 covers 12 residues. The CDR3: CASSSGIYTQYF. As DNA, the CDR3 is TGTGCCAGTAGTAGCGGGATATATACGCAGTATTTT.

This clonotype was seen a few times. The chain carries TRBV7-2 and TRBJ2-6; D is unresolved. The germline V gene encodes CDR1 SGHTA and CDR2 FQGNSA. The CDR3 contains 16 residues. Trimming took 1 base from V and 2 from J, leaving 9 bases between them. The CDR3 reads CASSLESTTGANVLTF. The CDR3 DNA sequence: TGTGCCAGCAGCTTAGAGTCAACAACTGGGGCCAACGTCCTGACTTTC.

This clonotype was recorded a few times. The chain links TRBV18 to TRBJ2-5; TRBD1 aligns across 7 bases. CDR3 length: 15 amino acids. CDR1 is KGHSH, CDR2 LQKENI, per germline. V trimming: 4 bases; J trimming: 2 bases; junction bases outside the gene matches: 7. CDR3 loop: CASSQRSTGQETQYF. The CDR3 coding sequence is TGTGCCAGCTCACAGCGATCGACAGGGCAAGAGACCCAGTACTTC.

This clonotype was detected only a few times. The rearrangement joins TRBV4-2 to TRBJ2-5; the D gene is possibly TRBD1 (6 bases). CDR3 length: 14 residues. Germline-derived CDR1 and CDR2 are LGHNA and YNFKEQ. V lost 4 bases, J lost 5 bases, and 14 bases lay in between. The CDR3 sequence is CASSPGTFWETQYF. In DNA, the CDR3 is TGTGCCAGCAGCCCCGGGACATTCTGGGAGACCCAGTACTTC.

The table lists this clonotype with many counts. This sequence joins TRBV18 and TRBJ1-5, with 7 bases identical to TRBD1. The germline gives CDR1 KGHSH, CDR2 LQKENI. V lost 3 bases to trimming and J lost 7 bases; unmatched junction nucleotides: 9. The CDR3 is 15 residues long. CDR3 protein: CASSPEQGRIQPQHF. As DNA, the CDR3 is TGTGCCAGCTCACCCGAACAGGGGCGAATACAGCCCCAGCATTTT.

This sequence joins TRBV7-9 and TRBJ1-1; no reliable D call. Per germline, CDR1 SEHNR and CDR2 FQNEAQ (reference sequence). V lost 1 base, J lost 6 bases, and 15 bases lay in between. This CDR3 contains 15 residues. This chain's CDR3 is CASSLGGWGGSEAFF. As DNA, the CDR3 is TGTGCCAGCAGCTTAGGCGGTTGGGGAGGATCTGAAGCTTTCTTT.

As for this clonotype: One junction end does not reproduce the germline sequence, and a read error may be involved. This chain connects TRBV28 to TRBJ2-5; TRBD1 matches 7 bases. This CDR3 has 13 residues. Looked up from germline, CDR1 is MDHEN and CDR2 is SYDVKM. CDR3 in amino acids: CASRGQAQEAQYF. For the CDR3, the DNA is TGTGCCAGCAGAGGACAGGCCCAAGAGGCCCAGTACTTC.

The table lists this clonotype with a few counts. The CDR3 sequence: CASSLIGRGANVLTF. The CDR3 coding sequence is TGTGCCAGCAGCTTAATCGGGAGAGGGGCCAACGTCCTGACTTTC. The chain carries TRBV7-2 and TRBJ2-6; possible D gene TRBD2, 6 bases. Trimming took off 2 bases at V and 4 bases at J, with 9 bases between the two ends. The CDR3 totals 15 residues. Germline CDR1 is SGHTA and CDR2 is FQGNSA.